These 13 T cell receptor beta chains were all obtained from the same sample, sequenced in a study of shared clonotypes between healthy human individuals (dated by TCRdb to 2018 to 2021). CD8 naive samples consisted of CD45RO-negative cells that were positively selected for CCR7, yielding a CD45RA+CCR7+ population without TemRA cells. The library relied on the immunoSEQ multiplex PCR assay. Not all clones reach the TCRdb copy of this immuneACCESS table, which keeps in-frame sequences only. Checked studies attribute under half of the gap to unresolved V genes and leave the rest unexplained. The sample table shows about 2 million clones, and 85% to 95% are seen once. 0.95% to 1.5% of the sample is in the top ten clones. Sequencing was performed on naive CD8+ T cells sorted from blood. In the paper's terms, the cell subset or site label means: CD45RA+CCR7+. Receptors were obtained from a man aged 18 to 29 in good health.

V gene TRBV7-9 combines with J gene TRBJ2-1; TRBD2 matches at 8 bases. Germline CDR1 reads SEHNR; CDR2 reads FQNEAQ (reference sequence). The CDR3 has 14 amino acids. V lost 5 bases to trimming and J lost 9 bases; unmatched junction nucleotides: 9. The CDR3 loop is CASSPWTSRIEQFF. DNA for the CDR3: TGTGCCAGCAGCCCTTGGACTAGCCGGATTGAGCAGTTCTTC.

The rearrangement links TRBV6-1 to TRBJ1-5; D possibly corresponds to TRBD1 (6 bases). V lost 6 bases, J lost 6 bases, and 18 bases lay in between. This CDR3 has 15 amino acids. Germline V CDR1 and CDR2: MNHNS, SASEGT. The CDR3 nucleotides are TGTGCCAGCAGCGCTGACGGGACAACCGGTCAGCCCCAGCATTTT. This sequence encodes CASSADGTTGQPQHF.

The chain has TRBV14 and TRBJ2-5, with D uncertain. V shed 4 bases and J shed 4 bases, with 13 bases lying between them. The CDR3 runs 14 residues. Per germline, CDR1 SGHDN and CDR2 FVKESK. CDR3 in amino acids: CASSPSDRGETQYF. CDR3 DNA sequence: TGTGCCAGCAGCCCCTCAGATAGAGGAGAGACCCAGTACTTC.

The genes are TRBV28 and TRBJ2-7; D remains unclear. The V end lost 4 bases, the J end lost 4 bases, and 11 bases lay between the germline ends. In germline, CDR1 is MDHEN, CDR2 SYDVKM. The CDR3 loop spans 13 amino acids. DNA for the CDR3: TGTGCCAGCAGTTACGGACCTCATTACGAGCAGTACTTC. Its translation: CASSYGPHYEQYF.

The J gene is TRBJ2-3, the V gene TRBV13; D ambiguous. Between the trimmed V and J ends, which lost 5 bases and 0 bases, there was a span of 9 bases. The germline gives CDR1 PRHDT, CDR2 FYEKMQ (reference sequence). The CDR3 is made up of 14 amino acids. In DNA form, the CDR3 reads TGTGCCAGCAGCGAGATGGCTAGCACAGATACGCAGTATTTT. This gives the protein CASSEMASTDTQYF.

J is TRBJ2-4 and V is TRBV18, with 13 bases identical to TRBD2. The CDR3 has 19 residues. V was clipped by 3 bases and J by 0 bases; unmatched bases: 8. Germline V lookup: CDR1 KGHSH, CDR2 LQKENI. CDR3 nucleotides: TGTGCCAGCTCACCCTCACTAGCGGGAGGGCAACTAGCCAAAAACATTCAGTACTTC. Protein product: CASSPSLAGGQLAKNIQYF.

The V gene is TRBV15, the J gene TRBJ1-1; D unresolved. Germline V lookup: CDR1 LNHNV, CDR2 YYDKDF (reference sequence). CDR3 length: 14 residues. V was clipped by 0 bases and J by 1 base, with 6 bases between them. The CDR3 DNA sequence: TGTGCCACCAGCAGAGATTTCGGGAACACTGAAGCTTTCTTT. Amino acid sequence: CATSRDFGNTEAFF.

This chain uses TRBV2 with TRBJ2-3; 8 nucleotides line up with TRBD1. The ends lost 5 bases at V and 4 bases at J; junction bases unmatched: 8. The CDR3 covers 15 residues. CDR1 is SNHLY and CDR2 is FYNNEI in the germline V gene. The chain's CDR3 is CASSTPDRGPDTQYF. The DNA for the CDR3 is TGTGCCAGCAGTACACCCGACAGGGGACCAGATACGCAGTATTTT.

Regarding this clone: The sample holds other DNA sequences that translate to the same CDR3. The chain employs TRBV13 and TRBJ2-7; D is undetermined. Germline CDR1 reads PRHDT; CDR2 reads FYEKMQ (reference sequence). This CDR3 is built from 13 residues. The germline V and J ends were trimmed by 1 base and 2 bases, with 6 bases remaining between them. In nucleotides, the CDR3 is TGTGCCAGCAGCTTAGAGACAACCTACGAGCAGTACTTC. Its protein product is CASSLETTYEQYF.

The genes are TRBV7-9 and TRBJ1-1; 8 bases align to TRBD1. Trimming cost V 4 bases and J 3 bases; bases outside gene matches: 10. Germline values: CDR1 SEHNR, CDR2 FQNEAQ (reference sequence). This CDR3 is 16 amino acids long. The CDR3 nucleotides are TGTGCCAGCAGCTCCAACAGGGGGACTCTGTACACTGAAGCTTTCTTT. As protein: CASSSNRGTLYTEAFF.

V gene TRBV10-3 combines with J gene TRBJ2-3, with TRBD2 matching over 12 bases. From germline, CDR1 is ENHRY and CDR2 SYGVKD. CDR3 length equals 19 residues. V lost 6 bases, J lost 2 bases, and 15 bases stayed unmatched. CDR3 in amino acids: CAIRSSASGRDSSTDTQYF. The CDR3 DNA sequence: TGTGCCATCAGGAGTTCGGCTAGCGGGAGGGATAGTTCCACAGATACGCAGTATTTT.

This chain's CDR3 is CASSGIGGIDTQYF. CDR3 coding DNA: TGTGCCAGCAGTGGCATCGGGGGGATAGATACGCAGTATTTT. The chain combines TRBV27 with TRBJ2-3; 7 nucleotides match TRBD2. After removal of 5 bases from V and 5 bases from J, the junction contained 7 bases not matched to a gene. This CDR3 contains 14 residues. Germline lookup yields CDR1 MNHEY and CDR2 SMNVEV (reference sequence).

As to this clone: Other nucleotide sequences in the sample specify the same CDR3. The chain combines TRBV27 with TRBJ2-3, with 7 bases identical to TRBD2. The V segment lost 2 bases and the J segment 4 bases; nucleotides outside the gene matches: 6. There are 15 residues in the CDR3. The germline V gene encodes CDR1 MNHEY and CDR2 SMNVEV (reference sequence). The CDR3 loop is CASSLGAGAADTQYF. CDR3 in DNA: TGTGCCAGCAGTTTAGGGGCGGGAGCCGCAGATACGCAGTATTTT.